This TCR beta chain was captured by sequencing in a study of T cells in Graves' hyperthyroidism and ophthalmopathy. This clonotype has a count of ten or more. Germline CDR1 reads MDHEN; CDR2 reads SYDVKM. The CDR3 is made up of 13 amino acids. The ends were cut back, 2 bases at V and 5 bases at J, with 9 bases in the middle. Amplification yielded TCR beta CDR3 regions, with RNA transcripts as the source. A first-round RT-PCR of the TCR CDR3 used the HTBI primer set. From the multiplex PCR reads, TCRdb called clonotypes with MiXCR, one entry per CDR3 protein. The sample holds approximately 740,000 distinct CDR3 sequences, around 13% seen once.

The TCR sequence derives from a woman younger than 35 with Graves' hyperthyroidism. The rearrangement links TRBV28 to TRBJ1-1; D unresolved. Sequenced material: blood. CDR3 DNA sequence: TGTGCCAGCAGTTTAATTGTGGGGACTGAAGCTTTCTTT. Translating gives CASSLIVGTEAFF.